The entry below gives a single TCR beta chain sequence along with its context. The antigen is undetermined. The data are from a study of cytomegalovirus exposure and HLA in healthy donors. Study-wide findings and caveats: Beyond CMV serostatus, there was no information to go on about immune exposure. In vitro work confirmed that a few CMV-associated chains recognize CMV antigens.

With 60 Vbeta and 13 Jbeta primers, the PCR was carried out. Assay: immunoSEQ multiplex PCR; the TCRdb copy retains only in-frame clones and omits some. Among about 90,000 clones, under 85% were seen once, and the ten largest hold about 1.9%. This sequence was found in a boy between 10 and 17 years old in good health and CMV-seronegative. Sequencing was carried out using PBMCs.

The CDR3 region is CASSRGREETQYF. CDR3 DNA sequence: TGTGCCAGCTCACGGGGCAGGGAAGAGACCCAGTACTTC. The genes are TRBV18 and TRBJ2-5, with D perhaps matching TRBD1 (5 bases). This CDR3 has 13 residues. The germline V gene encodes CDR1 KGHSH and CDR2 LQKENI. Deletions cut 4 bases from V and 3 bases from J, with 9 bases between. The complete variable domain, with remaining parts taken from reference TRBV18 and TRBJ2-5, reads NAGVMQNPRHLVRRRGQEARLRCSPMKGHSHVYWYRQLPEEGLKFMVYLQKENIIDESGMPKERFSAEFPKEGPSILRIQQVVRGDSAAYFCASSRGREETQYFGPGTRLLVL.